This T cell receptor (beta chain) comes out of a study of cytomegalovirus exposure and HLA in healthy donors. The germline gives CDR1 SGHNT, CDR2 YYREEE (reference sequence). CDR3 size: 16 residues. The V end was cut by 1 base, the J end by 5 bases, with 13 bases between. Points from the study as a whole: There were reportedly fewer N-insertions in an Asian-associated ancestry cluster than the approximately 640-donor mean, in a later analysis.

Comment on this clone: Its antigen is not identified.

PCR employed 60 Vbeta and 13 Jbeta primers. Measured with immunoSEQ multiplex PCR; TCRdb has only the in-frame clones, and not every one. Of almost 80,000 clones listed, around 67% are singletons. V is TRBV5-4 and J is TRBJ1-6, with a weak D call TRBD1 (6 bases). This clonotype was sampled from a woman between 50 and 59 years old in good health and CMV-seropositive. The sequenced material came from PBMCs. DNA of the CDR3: TGTGCCAGCAGCTTGTCCTGGGGGCTGGATAATTCACCCCTCCACTTT. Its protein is CASSLSWGLDNSPLHF. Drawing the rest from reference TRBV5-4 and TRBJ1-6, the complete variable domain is ETGVTQSPTHLIKTRGQQVTLRCSSQSGHNTVSWYQQALGQGPQFIFQYYREEENGRGNFPPRFSGLQFPNYSSELNVNALELDDSALYLCASSLSWGLDNSPLHFGNGTRLTVT.